This TCR beta chain emerged from a study of T cells after yellow fever vaccination. Whole-study findings and limits: Clonotypes shared by both compartments, CD4 and CD8, made up a small share. Reappearance after the booster was seen for most primary-vaccination clones, at 95% to 96% CD4 and roughly 90% CD8.

TCRdb re-derived calls from the 5' RACE reads in MiXCR, one entry per CDR3 protein. This sample has around 590,000 distinct CDR3 sequences, with over 9% found just once. This clonotype was counted only a few times. Its antigen is undetermined. CDR1 SQVTM and CDR2 ANQGSEA come from the germline V gene. Between the trimmed V and J ends, which lost 0 bases and 10 bases, there was a span of 5 bases. CDR3 length: 10 residues. The sample was PBMCs, taken on the day of the yellow fever booster vaccination. The TCR was taken from a man younger than 45 who received the YFV17D yellow fever vaccine. The chain uses TRBV29-1 and TRBJ2-3; D unclear. For the CDR3, the DNA is TGCAGCGTTGAAGATAAGCCGCAGTATTTT. This translates into CSVEDKPQYF.